The T cell receptor beta chain under discussion was sequenced for a study of T cell responses to AZD1222 COVID-19 vaccine. Trimming took 2 bases from V and 14 from J, leaving 15 bases between them. There are 12 residues in the CDR3. The germline V gene encodes CDR1 KGHSH and CDR2 LQKENI. Measured with immunoSEQ multiplex PCR; TCRdb has only the in-frame clones, and not every one. This table holds about 120,000 clones, about 88% found once. V usage is TRBV18 and J usage is TRBJ1-1, with D unresolved. The sample was peripheral blood, taken 28 days after the second AZD1222 dose. The TCR originated in an adult who received the AZD1222 COVID-19 vaccine. CDR3 sequence: CASSPLIQDVFF. In DNA, the CDR3 is TGTGCCAGCTCACCATTGATTCAGGACGTCTTCTTT.